One and the same sample provided the 3 T cell receptor beta chains below, sequenced in a study of T cells in Graves' hyperthyroidism and ophthalmopathy. The CDR3 regions of TCR beta were amplified from RNA transcripts. The HTBI primer set drove a first-round RT-PCR of the TCR CDR3. Each CDR3 protein gets one entry after TCRdb re-called the multiplex PCR reads with MiXCR. This repertoire shows about 610,000 distinct CDR3 sequences, roughly 14% found once; its top ten account for around 4%. The sample consisted of blood. These TCRs come from a woman aged 40 to 55 with Graves' ophthalmopathy.

This clonotype has a count of ten or more. The V and J genes are TRBV11-2 and TRBJ1-1; no clear D gene. There are 12 residues in the CDR3. From germline, CDR1 is SGHAT and CDR2 FQNNGV. The V gene lost 8 bases and the J gene lost 4 bases, with 11 bases spanning the gap. The CDR3: CASAVGSTEAFF. CDR3 coding DNA: TGTGCCAGCGCGGTAGGCAGCACTGAAGCTTTCTTT.

The chain is built from TRBV11-3 and TRBJ1-5; perhaps TRBD1 as D (5 bases). CDR1 is SGHNT and CDR2 is YENEEA in the germline V gene. The V end lost 3 bases, the J end lost 4 bases, and 13 bases lay between the germline ends. The CDR3 covers 15 residues. CDR3 amino acids: CASSLDLGENQPQHF. The CDR3 DNA follows: TGTGCCAGCAGCTTGGATCTAGGGGAAAATCAGCCCCAGCATTTT.

This clonotype was detected a few times. The V gene is TRBV20-1, the J gene TRBJ1-1; 7 bases map to TRBD1. V gave up 1 base and J gave up 5 bases; unmatched junction bases: 7. Germline values: CDR1 DFQATT, CDR2 SNEGSKA (reference sequence). CDR3 length equals 14 residues. The CDR3 coding sequence is TGCAGTGCTAGAGTGGGACAGCCAAAGACTGAAGCTTTCTTT. It translates to CSARVGQPKTEAFF.